This T cell receptor beta chain originates from a study of cytomegalovirus exposure and HLA in healthy donors. Study results and caveats: Most TCR sequences proved rare, with some public TCRs found in many donors. Later analysis suggested links between common viral pathogens and several top significant clusters.

This clone occurred a few times. Its target is unknown. The germline gives CDR1 SGHNT, CDR2 YYREEE (reference sequence). Trimming shortened V by 4 bases and J by 1 base, and 11 bases separated the two germline ends. CDR3 length: 14 amino acids. PCR amplification relied on 60 Vbeta primers (plus 13 Jbeta primers). Method: immunoSEQ multiplex PCR; TCRdb's copy keeps in-frame clones and lacks some. The table includes some 120,000 clones, roughly two thirds detected once. The gene calls are TRBV5-4 and TRBJ1-1, with D perhaps matching TRBD1 (6 bases). Sequences were obtained from PBMCs. This clonotype was obtained from a man aged 30 to 45 in good health and CMV-seropositive. As DNA, the CDR3 is TGTGCCAGCAGCCCAAGGGGGGGGAACACTGAAGCTTTCTTT. Its protein product is CASSPRGGNTEAFF.